The rows below give T cell receptor beta chains drawn from one sample of a study of T cells in Graves' hyperthyroidism and ophthalmopathy. From the multiplex PCR reads, TCRdb called clonotypes with MiXCR, one entry per CDR3 protein. The data show a few hundred thousand distinct CDR3 sequences, with around 20% seen just once and less than 65% held by the top ten. The sequenced material came from blood. The receptors come from a woman aged 45-65 years with Graves' hyperthyroidism. Each CDR3 is given with its conserved first and last residue. A D gene is named only where the DNA matches it firmly. Not all rows give a size; the values are once, few, many and, for expanded clones, a class.

>TRBD1|TRBV29-1|TRBJ1-1|many
CSVETGTGGFRAFF
TGCAGCGTTGAAACCGGGACAGGGGGATTTAGAGCTTTCTTT
>.|TRBV2|TRBJ1-5|.
CASSLWGSHNQPQHF
TGTGCCAGCAGTTTATGGGGCAGCCATAATCAGCCCCAGCATTTT
>TRBD1|TRBV30|TRBJ1-1|many
CAWSRDRATEAFF
TGTGCCTGGAGCCGGGACAGGGCCACTGAAGCTTTCTTT
>.|TRBV5-1|TRBJ1-6|many
CASSLGQGNSPLHF
TGTGCCAGCAGTTTAGGTCAGGGGAATTCACCCCTCCACTTT
>.|TRBV5-1|TRBJ1-3|many
CASSLVPGAGNTIYF
TGCGCCAGCAGCTTGGTCCCAGGGGCGGGAAACACCATATATTTT
>TRBD1|TRBV19|TRBJ1-1|.
CASSFTGTGSEAFF
TGTGCCAGTAGTTTCACCGGGACAGGGTCTGAAGCTTTCTTT
>TRBD1|TRBV7-2|TRBJ1-2|.
CASSLQTGGIYGYTF
TGTGCCAGCAGCCTCCAGACAGGGGGTATCTATGGCTACACCTTC
>.|TRBV28|TRBJ1-2|few
CASSLGRGRNYGYTF
TGTGCCAGCAGTTTAGGCAGGGGCCGTAACTATGGCTACACCTTC
>.|TRBV20-1|TRBJ2-1|few
CSGVPGRNYNEQFF
TGCAGTGGGGTCCCGGGCCGAAACTACAATGAGCAGTTCTTC
>.|TRBV18|TRBJ2-5|many
CASSLSGQETQYF
TGTGCCAGCTCGCTTAGTGGCCAAGAGACCCAGTACTTC
>TRBD1|TRBV2|TRBJ1-5|many
CASSPDRGSQPQHF
TGTGCCAGCAGTCCCGACAGGGGGAGTCAGCCCCAGCATTTT